This TCR beta chain was found in a study of CD8 T cells in ankylosing spondylitis. Study findings and constraints: What seemed typical of ankylosing spondylitis blood was a TCR beta motif built from about 8 highly homologous variants.

TCRdb processed the 5' RACE reads anew with MiXCR; each CDR3 protein has one entry. Of 190,000 or so distinct CDR3 sequences detected, over 10% appear once; the ten largest clones hold about 15%. Comment on this clonotype: Antigen unknown.

The TCR originated in a male donor with ankylosing spondylitis or in good health (not recorded which). Material: blood, either unsorted or a sorted T cell fraction (not recorded which).

CDR3 residues: CASSEWGGVGTGELFF. CDR3 coding DNA: TGTGCCAGCAGTGAATGGGGGGGCGTGGGCACCGGGGAGCTGTTTTTT. The chain couples TRBV2 to TRBJ2-2; weak D call: TRBD2 (7 bases). The CDR3 spans 16 residues. V shed 2 bases and J shed 4 bases, with 14 bases lying between them. Germline V lookup: CDR1 SNHLY, CDR2 FYNNEI.